These 28 T cell receptor beta chains share one sample of origin, sequenced in a study of blood T cell repertoires in COVID-19. Using immunoSEQ multiplex PCR, the repertoire was profiled, and TCRdb retains in-frame clones only, with some absent. The sample records roughly 170,000 clones, 86% being singletons. Sequencing used peripheral blood. These receptors all stem from a man between 65 and 85 years old with active or convalescent COVID-19.

The chain couples TRBV30 to TRBJ1-2; no definite D call. Between the trimmed V and J ends, which lost 0 bases and 4 bases, there was a span of 9 bases. The germline CDR1 and CDR2 sequences are GTSNPN and SVGIG (reference sequence). This CDR3 contains 13 residues. The CDR3 DNA sequence: TGTGCCTGGAGTGTATTACAGTCCTATGGCTACACCTTC. This gives the protein CAWSVLQSYGYTF.

This chain uses TRBV5-4 with TRBJ2-2; 9 bases are a match to TRBD1. CDR3 length: 15 amino acids. Germline V gene sequence: CDR1 SGHNT, CDR2 YYREEE (reference sequence). The ends lost 4 bases at V and 4 bases at J; junction bases unmatched: 5. The CDR3 DNA reads as TGTGCCAGCAGCAAGACGGGACAGGGCACCGGGGAGCTGTTTTTT. Translating gives CASSKTGQGTGELFF.

This chain links TRBV4-3 with TRBJ2-1; D may be TRBD2 (6 bases). Germline values: CDR1 LGHNA, CDR2 YSLEER. V was pared by 0 bases and J by 2 bases, with 11 bases between. CDR3 length equals 16 residues. The CDR3 sequence: CASSQEARGPYNEQFF. The CDR3 DNA follows: TGCGCCAGCAGCCAAGAGGCGCGGGGCCCCTACAATGAGCAGTTCTTC.

V is TRBV19 and J is TRBJ2-5; 8 bases fit TRBD2. This CDR3 comprises 14 residues. J was trimmed by 4 bases and V by 5 bases; bases with no gene match: 6. Germline V CDR1 and CDR2: LNHDA, SQIVND (reference sequence). CDR3 bases: TGTGCCAGTAGTCTCCTAGCGGGTGTAGAGACCCAGTACTTC. It translates to CASSLLAGVETQYF.

V and J are TRBV7-9 and TRBJ1-4; D not certain. The CDR3 length is 13 residues. The germline V gene has CDR1 SEHNR and CDR2 FQNEAQ (reference sequence). Trimming left V 5 bases short and J 7 bases short, with 11 bases between. The CDR3 loop reads CASSPVAAEKLFF. In DNA, the CDR3 is TGTGCCAGCAGCCCGGTAGCGGCTGAAAAACTGTTTTTT. The full variable domain, with the rest looked up from reference TRBV7-9 and TRBJ1-4, is DTGVSQNPRHKITKRGQNVTFRCDPISEHNRLYWYRQTLGQGPEFLTYFQNEAQLEKSRLLSDRFSAERPKGSFSTLEIQRTEQGDSAMYLCASSPVAAEKLFFGSGTQLSVL.

The rearrangement uses TRBV30 and TRBJ2-2, with D maybe TRBD1 (5 bases). Looked up from germline, CDR1 is GTSNPN and CDR2 is SVGIG (reference sequence). The CDR3 consists of 13 residues. V was shortened by 6 bases and J by 1 base, with 9 bases between the two germline ends. CDR3 loop: CACTRENTGELFF. The CDR3 coding sequence is TGTGCCTGCACCAGGGAGAACACCGGGGAGCTGTTTTTT.

CDR3 protein: CASSFGGSLGNYGYTF. CDR3 nucleotide sequence: TGTGCCAGCAGCTTTGGGGGGTCGCTGGGTAACTATGGCTACACCTTC. V is TRBV11-3 and J is TRBJ1-2, with a possible D match to TRBD1 (5 bases). CDR3 length: 16 amino acids. Germline V gives CDR1 SGHNT, CDR2 YENEEA. Trimming stripped 3 bases from V and 1 base from J, with 15 bases between.

The chain joins TRBV5-1 to TRBJ2-3; unclear D gene. CDR3 length: 13 residues. CDR1 is SGHRS, CDR2 YFSETQ, per germline. V was trimmed by 3 bases and J by 4 bases, leaving 9 bases between them. CDR3 sequence: CASSSVRSDTQYF. The DNA of the CDR3 is TGCGCCAGCAGCTCCGTGAGGTCAGATACGCAGTATTTT.

This rearrangement joins TRBV7-8 to TRBJ2-3; possible D gene TRBD1, 5 bases. Germline assignment: CDR1 SGHVS and CDR2 FQNEAQ. Trimming took 5 bases from V and 1 from J, leaving 10 bases between them. The CDR3 sequence is 14 residues long. The CDR3 is CASSVRVGTDTQYF. The CDR3 bases are TGTGCCAGCAGCGTCAGGGTCGGCACAGATACGCAGTATTTT.

The chain links TRBV5-4 to TRBJ2-7, with a weak D call TRBD1 (5 bases). The CDR3 contains 14 residues. Germline V lookup: CDR1 SGHNT, CDR2 YYREEE (reference sequence). V lost 2 bases to trimming and J lost 2 bases, with 11 bases between them. The CDR3, as DNA: TGTGCCAGCAGCTTTGGGGCCGAAACCTACGAGCAGTACTTC. This translates into CASSFGAETYEQYF. Variable domain in full (rest from reference TRBV5-4 and TRBJ2-7): ETGVTQSPTHLIKTRGQQVTLRCSSQSGHNTVSWYQQALGQGPQFIFQYYREEENGRGNFPPRFSGLQFPNYSSELNVNALELDDSALYLCASSFGAETYEQYFGPGTRLTVT.

The chain joins TRBV7-2 to TRBJ2-1; 9 nucleotides match TRBD1. V gave up 5 bases and J gave up 1 base; unmatched junction bases: 6. Per the germline V gene, CDR1 is SGHTA and CDR2 is FQGNSA. The CDR3 is 16 amino acids. CDR3 protein: CASSLQGAESYNEQFF. DNA of the CDR3: TGTGCCAGCAGCCTACAGGGGGCAGAATCCTACAATGAGCAGTTCTTC.

This chain joins TRBV12-3 or TRBV12-4 and TRBJ1-2; 7 bases agree with TRBD1. The CDR3 is made up of 13 amino acids. Germline trimming cut 10 bases from V and 4 bases from J; bases unmatched to any gene: 9. CDR3 protein: CATIRQGGYGYTF. The DNA of the CDR3 is TGTGCCACGATACGCCAGGGGGGCTATGGCTACACCTTC.

This rearrangement joins TRBV3-1 (or the pseudogene TRBV3-2) to TRBJ1-6; D unclear. Germline CDR1 LGHDT, CDR2 YNNKEL (reference sequence). This CDR3 contains 15 residues. With 2 bases removed from V and 8 bases from J, the gap between germline ends came to 13 bases. For the CDR3, the DNA is TGTGCCAGCAGCCAAACATACCGAGAGGATTCACCCCTCCACTTT. Its translation is CASSQTYREDSPLHF.

This chain uses TRBV19 with TRBJ2-7; 7 bases are a match to TRBD1. The CDR3 length is 16 residues. The germline gives CDR1 LNHDA, CDR2 SQIVND (reference sequence). Trimming took 5 bases from V and 0 from J; bases not matched to a gene: 10. CDR3 nucleotide sequence: TGTGCCAGTAGTCATCAGGGGCGACAGGGCTCCTACGAGCAGTACTTC. Translating it yields CASSHQGRQGSYEQYF.

This rearrangement joins TRBV11-3 to TRBJ2-3; D ambiguous. Germline loops: CDR1 SGHNT, CDR2 YENEEA. The CDR3 covers 12 residues. V was pared by 5 bases and J by 6 bases, with 9 bases between. Here the CDR3 reads CASSQEADTQYF. CDR3 in DNA: TGTGCCAGCAGCCAAGAGGCGGATACGCAGTATTTT.

The V and J genes are TRBV5-4 and TRBJ2-4; TRBD1 aligns across 8 bases. Germline loops: CDR1 SGHNT, CDR2 YYREEE (reference sequence). The CDR3 has 16 amino acids. Germline trimming cut 0 bases from V and 0 bases from J; bases unmatched to any gene: 2. The CDR3 here is CASSLGQGRAKNIQYF. CDR3 in DNA: TGTGCCAGCAGCTTGGGACAGGGGAGAGCCAAAAACATTCAGTACTTC.

The rearrangement uses TRBV15 and TRBJ2-7, with D maybe TRBD2 (7 bases). Between the trimmed V and J ends, which lost 3 bases and 6 bases, there was a span of 18 bases. Germline V CDR1 and CDR2: LNHNV, YYDKDF (reference sequence). This CDR3 region has 15 residues. CDR3 DNA sequence: TGTGCCACCAGCAGGGGGGGGGCCCTCCGCAGCGAGCAGTACTTC. This gives the protein CATSRGGALRSEQYF.

This clone appeared a few times. CDR3 DNA sequence: TGTGCCAGCAGTCCCCTATCTGCCGGGGGAGAGACCCAGTACTTC. It yields the protein CASSPLSAGGETQYF. The J gene is TRBJ2-5, the V gene TRBV19, with TRBD2 as a possible D gene (6 bases). The CDR3 runs to 15 residues. The germline gives CDR1 LNHDA, CDR2 SQIVND (reference sequence). V was clipped by 9 bases and J by 4 bases, with 21 bases between them.

The genes are TRBV16 and TRBJ2-2; 10 bases fit TRBD1. The ends lost 4 bases at V and 4 bases at J; junction bases unmatched: 6. This CDR3 contains 16 residues. Germline CDR1 is KGHSY and CDR2 is FQNENV. The CDR3 DNA follows: TGTGCCAGCAGCCGATGGGACAGGGGACCCACCGGGGAGCTGTTTTTT. This translates into CASSRWDRGPTGELFF. Based on the CDR3 plus reference TRBV16 and TRBJ2-2, the full variable domain is GEEVAQTPKHLVRGEGQKAKLYCAPIKGHSYVFWYQQVLKNEFKFLISFQNENVFDETGMPKERFSAKCLPNSPCSLEIQATKLEDSAVYFCASSRWDRGPTGELFFGEGSRLTVL.

The chain combines TRBV11-1 with TRBJ1-5; 10 positions agree with TRBD1. Losses at the gene ends were 5 bases for V and 5 bases for J; bases not matched to a gene: 3. Germline V gene lookup returns CDR1 SGHAT and CDR2 FQDESV (reference sequence). This CDR3 spans 14 amino acids. CDR3 nucleotides: TGTGCCAGCAGCGATGGACAGGGGGATCAGCCCCAGCATTTT. Encoded protein: CASSDGQGDQPQHF.

The rearrangement uses TRBV3-1 (or the pseudogene TRBV3-2) and TRBJ2-1, with 9 bases that match TRBD2. The germline CDR1 and CDR2 sequences are LGHDT and YNNKEL (reference sequence). V lost 5 bases, J lost 1 base, and 3 bases stayed unmatched. The CDR3 is made up of 15 amino acids. This CDR3 reads CASSYTSGSYNEQFF. The CDR3 nucleotides are TGTGCCAGCAGCTATACTAGCGGGTCCTACAATGAGCAGTTCTTC.

The chain recombines TRBV5-1 with TRBJ2-7; TRBD2 might be the D (6 bases). This CDR3 has 14 amino acids. Per germline, CDR1 SGHRS and CDR2 YFSETQ. V was pared by 4 bases and J by 3 bases, with 14 bases between. The CDR3 sequence is CASSPAGPDYEQYF. The CDR3 nucleotides read TGCGCCAGCAGCCCGGCGGGGCCCGACTACGAGCAGTACTTC.

This sequence joins TRBV6-5 and TRBJ1-1; D uncertain. Germline V gene sequence: CDR1 MNHEY, CDR2 SVGAGI. CDR3 length: 15 amino acids. The ends were cut back, 7 bases at V and 1 base at J, with 16 bases in the middle. CDR3 DNA sequence: TGTGCCAGCACCCCCAAAGCGGGAGAGAACACTGAAGCTTTCTTT. Translating it yields CASTPKAGENTEAFF.

Many counts were recorded for this clone. The CDR3 spells CSVGDRAYEQYF. CDR3 sequence (DNA): TGCAGCGTGGGAGACAGGGCCTACGAGCAGTACTTC. The J gene is TRBJ2-7, the V gene TRBV29-1, with TRBD1 identical over 7 bases. The CDR3 spans 12 residues. Germline loops: CDR1 SQVTM, CDR2 ANQGSEA. The trim removed 6 bases at V and 2 bases at J, leaving 4 bases unmatched.

This clone is a singleton in its sample. This rearrangement joins TRBV30 to TRBJ1-2; tentative D call: TRBD1 (6 bases). There are 13 residues in the CDR3. Trimming left V 4 bases short and J 4 bases short, with 13 bases between. Germline-derived CDR1 and CDR2 are GTSNPN and SVGIG (reference sequence). The CDR3 bases are TGTGCCTGGAAGGGGGGGGTCGGCTATGGCTACACCTTC. Encoded protein: CAWKGGVGYGYTF.

The chain combines TRBV4-3 with TRBJ1-2; possibly TRBD1 for D (6 bases). The V end was cut by 6 bases, the J end by 2 bases, with 16 bases between. There are 15 residues in the CDR3. CDR1 and CDR2 (germline): LGHNA, YSLEER. The CDR3 DNA sequence: TGCGCCAGCAGTCCCAACAGGGCACTAAACTATGGCTACACCTTC. This translates into CASSPNRALNYGYTF.

The chain has TRBV7-2 and TRBJ1-1, with D maybe TRBD1 (5 bases). The CDR3 loop spans 11 amino acids. The germline V gene has CDR1 SGHTA and CDR2 FQGNSA. The V end lost 6 bases, the J end lost 12 bases, and 14 bases lay between the germline ends. CDR3 sequence reads: CASRGAAVTFF. For the CDR3, the DNA is TGTGCCAGCAGAGGGGCGGCGGTAACTTTCTTT.

The V call is TRBV28, the J call TRBJ1-2; 9 nucleotides match TRBD1. From germline, CDR1 is MDHEN and CDR2 SYDVKM. CDR3 size: 18 residues. V dropped 4 bases and J dropped 4; count of bases not matched to a gene: 16. The CDR3 bases are TGTGCCAGCAGTTATCTGGGACAGGGTTCCCCGGGGAGCTATGGCTACACCTTC. Amino acids: CASSYLGQGSPGSYGYTF.